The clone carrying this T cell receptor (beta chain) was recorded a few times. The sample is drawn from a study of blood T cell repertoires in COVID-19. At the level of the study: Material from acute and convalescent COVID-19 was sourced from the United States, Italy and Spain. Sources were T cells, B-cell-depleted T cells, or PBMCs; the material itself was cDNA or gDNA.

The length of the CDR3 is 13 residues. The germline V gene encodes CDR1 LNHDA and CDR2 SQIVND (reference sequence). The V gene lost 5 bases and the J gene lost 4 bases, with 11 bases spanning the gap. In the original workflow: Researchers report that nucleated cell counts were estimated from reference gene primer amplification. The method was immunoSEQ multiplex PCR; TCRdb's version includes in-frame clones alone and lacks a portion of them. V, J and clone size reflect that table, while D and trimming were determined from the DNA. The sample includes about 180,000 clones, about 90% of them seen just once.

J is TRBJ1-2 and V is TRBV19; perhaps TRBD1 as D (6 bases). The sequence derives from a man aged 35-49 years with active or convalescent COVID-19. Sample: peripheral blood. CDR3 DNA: TGTGCCAGTAGTCCGGACAGAGGCTATGGCTACACCTTC. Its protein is CASSPDRGYGYTF. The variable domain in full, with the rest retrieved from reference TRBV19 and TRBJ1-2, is DGGITQSPKYLFRKEGQNVTLSCEQNLNHDAMYWYRQDPGQGLRLIYYSQIVNDFQKGDIAEGYSVSREKKESFPLTVTSAQKNPTAFYLCASSPDRGYGYTFGSGTRLTVV.